Presented here are 15 T cell receptor beta chains from one specimen sequenced in a study of OX40 agonist ivuxolimab in advanced cancers. Assay used: immunoSEQ multiplex PCR; TCRdb lists only in-frame clones, some missing. The sample holds roughly 69,000 clones, about 90% seen once. The sequencing here drew on CD4+ or CD8+ T cells sorted from blood, taken in a trial of the OX40 agonist ivuxolimab. The receptors were sampled from an adult with an advanced solid tumor such as melanoma, head and neck, liver or kidney cancer.

The V and J genes are TRBV2 and TRBJ2-5; D gene ambiguous. V was clipped by 6 bases and J by 5 bases, with 10 bases between them. The V gene's germline CDR1 is SNHLY and CDR2 FYNNEI. The CDR3 consists of 12 residues. Written as DNA, the CDR3 is TGTGCCAGCAGGCCTGCTTCGGAGACCCAGTACTTC. Translating it yields CASRPASETQYF. The full variable domain, in which reference TRBV2 and TRBJ2-5 provide the parts outside the CDR3, is EPEVTQTPSHQVTQMGQEVILRCVPISNHLYFYWYRQILGQKVEFLVSFYNNEISEKSEIFDDQFSVERPDGSNFTLKIRSTKLEDSAMYFCASRPASETQYFGPGTRLLVL.

CDR3 bases: TGCGCCAGCAGCCAAGCCCGAGGGACCGGGGAGCTGTTTTTT. This encodes CASSQARGTGELFF. The J gene is TRBJ2-2, the V gene TRBV4-1, with D possibly TRBD2 on 5 matching bases. V was cut by 1 base and J by 5 bases, with 8 bases left in between. This CDR3 is built from 14 residues. Germline V lookup: CDR1 MGHRA, CDR2 YSYEKL.

The rearrangement joins TRBV6-1 to TRBJ2-1, with 8 bases matching TRBD2. J lost 8 bases, V lost 6 bases, and 12 bases had no gene match. The CDR3 has 15 amino acids. Per germline, CDR1 MNHNS and CDR2 SASEGT. The CDR3 sequence is CASSPRGLVVDEQFF. The CDR3 nucleotides are TGTGCCAGCAGCCCTCGGGGACTAGTGGTCGATGAGCAGTTCTTC.

This chain's CDR3 is CASSQDRGGYNEQFF. CDR3 coding DNA: TGTGCCAGTAGTCAGGACAGGGGGGGTTACAATGAGCAGTTCTTC. This sequence joins TRBV19 and TRBJ2-1, with 10 bases aligning to TRBD1. CDR1 and CDR2 from the germline V gene are LNHDA and SQIVND (reference sequence). This CDR3 has 15 residues. Losses at the gene ends were 5 bases for V and 4 bases for J; bases not matched to a gene: 5.

This clone was recorded many times. The genes are TRBV11-2 and TRBJ2-7; 8 bases align to TRBD1. In germline, CDR1 is SGHAT, CDR2 FQNNGV. J lost 3 bases, V lost 0 bases, and 16 bases had no gene match. The CDR3 totals 19 residues. CDR3 coding DNA: TGTGCCAGCAGCTTAGATCCCACCGCCTCCGGGACAGGATACTACGAGCAGTACTTC. Protein: CASSLDPTASGTGYYEQYF. Drawing the rest from reference TRBV11-2 and TRBJ2-7, the complete variable domain is EAGVAQSPRYKIIEKRQSVAFWCNPISGHATLYWYQQILGQGPKLLIQFQNNGVVDDSQLPKDRFSAERLKGVDSTLKIQPAKLEDSAVYLCASSLDPTASGTGYYEQYFGPGTRLTVT.

CDR3: CASSEATGGRETQYF. CDR3 coding DNA: TGTGCCAGCAGTGAGGCTACAGGGGGGAGGGAGACCCAGTACTTC. The chain uses TRBV28 and TRBJ2-5; 8 bases fit TRBD1. The trim removed 5 bases at V and 5 bases at J, leaving 10 bases unmatched. This CDR3 is built from 15 residues. The germline CDR1 and CDR2 sequences are MDHEN and SYDVKM. The whole variable domain, filled in from reference TRBV28 and TRBJ2-5, reads DVKVTQSSRYLVKRTGEKVFLECVQDMDHENMFWYRQDPGLGLRLIYFSYDVKMKEKGDIPEGYSVSREKKERFSLILESASTNQTSMYLCASSEATGGRETQYFGPGTRLLVL.

This chain joins TRBV7-9 and TRBJ1-1, with a possible D match to TRBD1 (6 bases). V lost 1 base, J lost 11 bases, and 11 bases lay in between. This CDR3 is 12 amino acids long. Germline CDR1 reads SEHNR; CDR2 reads FQNEAQ (reference sequence). CDR3 amino acids: CASSLGRGAAFF. CDR3 DNA: TGTGCCAGCAGCTTAGGGAGGGGGGCGGCTTTCTTT.

This chain uses TRBV30 with TRBJ2-7, with D possibly called TRBD1 or TRBD2 (5 bases each). Germline CDR1 is GTSNPN and CDR2 is SVGIG (reference sequence). V lost 7 bases and J lost 1, with 17 bases in between. The CDR3 runs 14 residues. The chain's CDR3 is CASSGTVLSYEQYF. For the CDR3, the DNA is TGTGCCTCGTCCGGGACGGTTCTTTCCTACGAGCAGTACTTC.

This sequence joins TRBV7-9 and TRBJ2-3; 10 bases fit TRBD2. Germline lookup yields CDR1 SEHNR and CDR2 FQNEAQ (reference sequence). V trimming: 2 bases; J trimming: 2 bases; junction bases outside the gene matches: 1. This CDR3 comprises 15 residues. In DNA, the CDR3 is TGTGCCAGCAGCTTAACTAGCGGGGACACAGATACGCAGTATTTT. It codes for CASSLTSGDTDTQYF.

This chain uses TRBV19 with TRBJ2-2, with D hard to call. CDR3 length equals 13 residues. Trimming shortened V by 1 base and J by 4 bases, and 4 bases separated the two germline ends. Germline assignment: CDR1 LNHDA and CDR2 SQIVND (reference sequence). The CDR3, as DNA: TGTGCCAGTAGTATAGGGAGCACCGGGGAGCTGTTTTTT. The encoded protein is CASSIGSTGELFF.

V gene TRBV7-8 combines with J gene TRBJ1-5; D unclear. The length of the CDR3 is 16 residues. The V end lost 1 base, the J end lost 2 bases, and 12 bases lay between the germline ends. CDR1 and CDR2 from the germline V gene are SGHVS and FQNEAQ. For the CDR3, the DNA is TGTGCCAGCAGCTTAGGTAGTGGACTTGGCAATCAGCCCCAGCATTTT. It codes for CASSLGSGLGNQPQHF. Drawing the rest from reference TRBV7-8 and TRBJ1-5, the complete variable domain is GAGVSQSPRYKVAKRGQDVALRCDPISGHVSLFWYQQALGQGPEFLTYFQNEAQLDKSGLPSDRFFAERPEGSVSTLKIQRTQQEDSAVYLCASSLGSGLGNQPQHFGDGTRLSIL.

The V gene is TRBV6-6, the J gene TRBJ2-2; no definite D call. CDR1 MNHNY and CDR2 SVGAGI come from the germline V gene (reference sequence). V gave up 2 bases and J gave up 6 bases, with 10 bases separating them. The CDR3 length is 14 residues. The DNA for the CDR3 is TGTGCCAGCAGTTACGGTCCTGTGGCCGGGGAGCTGTTTTTT. Translation gives CASSYGPVAGELFF.

This chain connects TRBV5-1 to TRBJ2-1, with TRBD2 matching 13 bases. Looked up from germline, CDR1 is SGHRS and CDR2 is YFSETQ. This CDR3 is built from 15 residues. The V gene end was trimmed by 4 bases and the J gene end by 9 bases; junction bases not matched to a gene: 7. CDR3 in amino acids: CASSDGTSGMIEQFF. The CDR3, as DNA: TGCGCCAGCAGCGATGGGACTAGCGGGATGATTGAGCAGTTCTTC.

A remark on this clone: The sample contains more than one DNA sequence encoding this CDR3. This sequence joins TRBV7-8 and TRBJ2-7, with D perhaps TRBD2 (5 bases). Germline V CDR1 and CDR2: SGHVS, FQNEAQ. Trimming pared 0 bases from V and 7 bases from J, leaving 7 bases between. This CDR3 contains 12 residues. This CDR3 reads CASSLASGEQYF. CDR3 nucleotides: TGTGCCAGCAGCTTAGCTTCGGGGGAGCAGTACTTC.

The V and J genes are TRBV7-6 and TRBJ2-1, with 10 bases that match TRBD2. The CDR3 contains 16 residues. Germline values: CDR1 SGHVS, CDR2 FNYEAQ. J gave up 7 bases and V 0 bases, and 6 bases lay outside the gene matches. The CDR3 here is CASSLAGLAGVNEQFF. CDR3 in DNA: TGTGCCAGCAGCTTAGCAGGGCTAGCGGGAGTAAATGAGCAGTTCTTC. Looking up the rest from reference TRBV7-6 and TRBJ2-1 gives the full variable domain: GAGVSQSPRYKVTKRGQDVALRCDPISGHVSLYWYRQALGQGPEFLTYFNYEAQQDKSGLPNDRFSAERPEGSISTLTIQRTEQRDSAMYRCASSLAGLAGVNEQFFGPGTRLTVL.